This TCR beta chain was profiled in a study of cytomegalovirus exposure and HLA in healthy donors. Study-wide findings and caveats: Segments of the TCR beta V type were, in most cases, productive about 90% or about 30% of the time in an earlier analysis. Presence/absence analyses rested on an assumption that sequencing depth was roughly uniform across donors. A later analysis found TCR association rates differed by HLA locus, highest for DRB1 and lowest for HLA-C.

All donors participated as healthy donors of bone marrow. The PCR had 60 Vbeta and 13 Jbeta primers. TCRdb's table, derived via immunoSEQ multiplex PCR, lists solely in-frame clones and lacks some. This table has some 60,000 clones, approximately 80% appearing once. On this clone: Its antigen is unknown.

The sequencing sample was made of PBMCs. The sequence came from a male donor in good health and CMV-seronegative.

The CDR3 sequence is CASSPVQGIDSGANVLTF. The CDR3 DNA is TGTGCCAGCAGCCCCGTGCAGGGAATCGACTCTGGGGCCAACGTCCTGACTTTC. This sequence joins TRBV9 and TRBJ2-6, with TRBD1 as a possible D gene (5 bases). CDR3 length: 18 amino acids. V was trimmed by 4 bases and J by 0 bases, leaving 17 bases between them. Germline V gene lookup returns CDR1 SGDLS and CDR2 YYNGEE. The full variable domain, its missing parts supplied by reference TRBV9 and TRBJ2-6, is DSGVTQTPKHLITATGQRVTLRCSPRSGDLSVYWYQQSLDQGLQFLIQYYNGEERAKGNILERFSAQQFPDLHSELNLSSLELGDSALYFCASSPVQGIDSGANVLTFGAGSRLTVL.